Listed below are T cell receptor beta chains from one sample, sequenced in a study of cytomegalovirus exposure and HLA in healthy donors. Only in-frame clones appear in the TCRdb table, and some are missing; sequencing was by immunoSEQ multiplex PCR. The data show 250,000 to 350,000 clones, with around 87% seen just once and more than 0.9% held by the top ten. The sample comprised PBMCs. All receptors come from a woman aged 25 to 39 in good health and CMV-seropositive. CDR3s include the opening cysteine and the closing phenylalanine or tryptophan. D genes are given only for firm matches. A row's size may be missing; if present it is once, few, many or a size class.

CASRKREANTGELFF | TGTGCCAGCAGAAAGCGGGAGGCGAACACCGGGGAGCTGTTTTTT | TRBJ2-2 | TRBV6-5 | TRBD2 | .
CASGPNGLYEQYF | TGCGCCAGCGGACCCAACGGCCTCTACGAGCAGTACTTC | TRBJ2-7 | TRBV5-1 | . | .
CASSPQQGDGYTF | TGTGCCAGCTCACCCCAACAGGGCGATGGCTACACCTTC | TRBJ1-2 | TRBV18 | . | once
CASSGTGSDYGYTF | TGTGCCAGCAGTGGGACAGGGAGTGACTATGGCTACACCTTC | TRBJ1-2 | TRBV28 | TRBD1 | few
CASSILGESNQPQHF | TGTGCCAGTAGTATTCTGGGAGAAAGCAATCAGCCCCAGCATTTT | TRBJ1-5 | TRBV19 | . | .
CSVATGSTDTQYF | TGCAGCGTGGCGACAGGGTCCACAGATACGCAGTATTTT | TRBJ2-3 | TRBV29-1 | TRBD1 | once
CASSEARLLGPYEQYF | TGTGCCAGCAGTGAAGCGAGGCTCCTTGGTCCTTACGAGCAGTACTTC | TRBJ2-7 | TRBV6-1 | . | .
CASSRLAGDKHF | TGCGCCAGCAGCCGACTGGCGGGGGACAAACATTTT | TRBJ2-3 | TRBV4-1 | . | .
CASSLTILGDTQYF | TGTGCCAGCAGCCTAACGATATTGGGGGATACGCAGTATTTT | TRBJ2-3 | TRBV7-3 | . | once
CASSLRGGLQETQYF | TGTGCCAGCAGCTTACGCGGGGGCCTCCAAGAGACCCAGTACTTC | TRBJ2-5 | TRBV7-9 | . | .
CAIRGTAISYTF | TGTGCCATCAGGGGGACAGCTATTAGCTACACCTTC | TRBJ1-2 | TRBV10-3 | TRBD1 | few
CSVGTSDYNEQFF | TGCAGCGTTGGGACTAGCGACTACAATGAGCAGTTCTTC | TRBJ2-1 | TRBV29-1 | TRBD2 | few
CASSFRGKLYGYTF | TGTGCCAGCAGCTTCCGGGGTAAACTTTATGGCTACACCTTC | TRBJ1-2 | TRBV5-6 | . | .
CASSTRPSGELFF | TGTGCCAGCAGTACCCGACCGTCCGGGGAGCTGTTTTTT | TRBJ2-2 | TRBV27 | . | .
CASSEVASNSPLHF | TGTGCCAGCAGTGAAGTGGCCTCCAATTCACCCCTCCACTTT | TRBJ1-6 | TRBV2 | . | .
CASGHLSGRRTDTQYF | TGTGCCAGCGGCCACTTGAGCGGGAGGAGGACAGATACGCAGTATTTT | TRBJ2-3 | TRBV27 | TRBD2 | .
CASSEYHRGPTGELFF | TGTGCCAGCAGTGAATATCATAGGGGGCCGACCGGGGAGCTGTTTTTT | TRBJ2-2 | TRBV25-1 | TRBD1 | .
CASSPGTSGYNEQFF | TGCGCCAGCAGCCCCGGGACTAGCGGCTACAATGAGCAGTTCTTC | TRBJ2-1 | TRBV5-1 | TRBD2 | .
CASSLGTASLEAFF | TGTGCCAGCAGCTTGGGGACAGCGTCTCTGGAAGCTTTCTTT | TRBJ1-1 | TRBV5-5 | . | .
CASSLGEGEKLFF | TGCGCCAGCAGCTTGGGGGAAGGGGAAAAACTGTTTTTT | TRBJ1-4 | TRBV5-1 | . | .
CASSLWTGNYEQYF | TGTGCCAGCAGTTTGTGGACAGGGAATTACGAGCAGTACTTC | TRBJ2-7 | TRBV27 | TRBD1 | .
CASSQDPRPIYEQYF | TGCGCCAGCAGCCAAGATCCCCGGCCCATCTACGAGCAGTACTTC | TRBJ2-7 | TRBV4-3 | . | .
CASSARDRGEQYF | TGTGCCAGCAGCGCCCGGGACAGGGGCGAGCAGTACTTC | TRBJ2-7 | TRBV7-6 | TRBD1 | .
CAWSEMGTYEQYF | TGTGCCTGGAGTGAGATGGGAACCTACGAGCAGTACTTC | TRBJ2-7 | TRBV30 | . | .
CASTKGGEQYF | TGTGCCAGTACCAAAGGTGGGGAGCAGTACTTC | TRBJ2-7 | TRBV19 | . | .